The 8 T cell receptor beta chains given below trace back to one sample, sequenced in a study of cytomegalovirus exposure and HLA in healthy donors. The primer mix had 60 Vbeta and 13 Jbeta primers. Here immunoSEQ multiplex PCR was the method, and the copy in TCRdb shows in-frame clones only, minus some. This sample has under 150,000 clones, with over 70% found just once. Sequenced sample: PBMCs. Receptors were obtained from a woman in her thirties or forties in good health and CMV-seropositive.

The chain uses TRBV7-9 and TRBJ2-2, with a possible D match to TRBD2 (6 bases). The CDR3 totals 16 residues. The V gene's germline CDR1 is SEHNR and CDR2 FQNEAQ (reference sequence). V shed 4 bases and J shed 2 bases, with 14 bases lying between them. The CDR3: CASSSPLAENTGELFF. DNA of the CDR3: TGTGCCAGCAGCTCCCCTTTAGCGGAAAACACCGGGGAGCTGTTTTTT.

This sequence joins TRBV4-3 and TRBJ2-1, with 7 bases that match TRBD2. V gave up 4 bases and J gave up 9 bases; unmatched junction bases: 9. Germline CDR1 reads LGHNA; CDR2 reads YSLEER. The CDR3 is made up of 14 amino acids. The CDR3 reads CASSRGTASGEQFF. In nucleotides, the CDR3 is TGCGCCAGCAGCCGGGGGACCGCTAGCGGTGAGCAGTTCTTC.

The chain has TRBV13 and TRBJ1-2, with D possibly TRBD1 on 5 matching bases. The CDR3 extends over 16 amino acids. Trimming removed 10 bases at V and 6 bases at J, with 27 bases between. Germline CDR1 reads PRHDT; CDR2 reads FYEKMQ (reference sequence). In DNA form, the CDR3 reads TGTGCCATCAGTATGGGGACTCCCCAGGGAAGGAATGGCTACACCTTC. Translating gives CAISMGTPQGRNGYTF.

The chain is built from TRBV11-3 and TRBJ2-6; 8 bases are a match to TRBD1. The ends lost 5 bases at V and 0 bases at J; junction bases unmatched: 6. CDR1 SGHNT and CDR2 YENEEA come from the germline V gene. The CDR3 spans 17 residues. This CDR3 is CASSTRQGPSGANVLTF. The CDR3 nucleotides are TGTGCCAGCAGCACACGACAGGGGCCCTCTGGGGCCAACGTCCTGACTTTC.

With respect to this clone: Relative to the germline gene, one junction end is altered; a read error may explain this. The J gene is TRBJ2-4, the V gene TRBV2, with 13 bases aligning to TRBD2. CDR1 SNHLY and CDR2 FYNNEI come from the germline V gene. The CDR3 covers 14 residues. The CDR3 nucleotides are TGTGCCAGCTCCGGGACTAGCGGGACCTTATTCCCGAACTTC. Its protein is CASSGTSGTLFPNF. Complete variable domain (other parts from reference TRBV2 and TRBJ2-4): EPEVTQTPSHQVTQMGQEVILRCVPISNHLYFYWYRQILGQKVEFLVSFYNNEISEKSEIFDDQFSVERPDGSNFTLKIRSTKLEDSAMYFCASSGTSGTLFPNFGAGTRLSVL.

J is TRBJ1-5 and V is TRBV18, with 10 bases fitting TRBD1. Germline CDR1 reads KGHSH; CDR2 reads LQKENI. The CDR3 extends over 16 amino acids. The junction had 4 bases not matched to a gene; V was cut back by 0 bases and J by 5 bases. CDR3 sequence: CASSPPGTGDYQPQHF. CDR3 nucleotides: TGTGCCAGCTCACCACCGGGGACAGGGGATTATCAGCCCCAGCATTTT.

The chain joins TRBV9 to TRBJ2-5; 7 positions match TRBD2. Trimming removed 0 bases from V and 2 bases from J; junction bases left unmatched: 4. Germline V CDR1 and CDR2: SGDLS, YYNGEE. The CDR3 is 15 residues long. CDR3 sequence (DNA): TGTGCCAGCAGCGTAGGAATTAGCGGGCAAGAGACCCAGTACTTC. Its translation: CASSVGISGQETQYF.

This chain joins TRBV5-1 and TRBJ1-4; 8 nucleotides match TRBD1. V shed 4 bases and J 6 bases; nucleotides not matched to a gene: 5. Germline V gene data show CDR1 as SGHRS and CDR2 as YFSETQ. The CDR3 is 14 residues long. The CDR3 sequence is CASSHGQGDEKLFF. The CDR3 DNA follows: TGCGCCAGCAGCCACGGACAGGGAGATGAAAAACTGTTTTTT. The full variable domain, its missing parts supplied by reference TRBV5-1 and TRBJ1-4, is KAGVTQTPRYLIKTRGQQVTLSCSPISGHRSVSWYQQTPGQGLQFLFEYFSETQRNKGNFPGRFSGRQFSNSRSEMNVSTLELGDSALYLCASSHGQGDEKLFFGSGTQLSVL.